This is a list of T cell receptor beta chains from one sample in a study of T cells in Graves' hyperthyroidism and ophthalmopathy. TCRdb reanalysed the multiplex PCR reads using MiXCR and keeps one entry per CDR3 protein. The data show more than 150,000 distinct CDR3 sequences, approximately 15% seen once. Sequenced material: blood. These receptors came from a woman aged 45-60 years with Graves' hyperthyroidism. Each CDR3 is given with its conserved first and last residue. A D gene is named only where the DNA matches it firmly. Size is omitted from some rows. Given values are once, few, many or a class for expanded clones.

-	many	TRBJ2-5	TRBV6-1	15	CASSEAPGTQETQYF	TGTGCCAGCAGTGAAGCGCCGGGGACCCAAGAGACCCAGTACTTC
-	many	TRBJ1-1	TRBV20-1	13	CSATLSRNTEAFF	TGCAGTGCTACCCTAAGCAGGAACACTGAAGCTTTCTTT
TRBD2	few	TRBJ2-1	TRBV19	17	CASSVTSGAFSYNEQFF	TGTGCCAGTAGTGTTACTAGCGGGGCCTTCTCCTACAATGAGCAGTTCTTC
TRBD1	many	TRBJ1-5	TRBV7-9	15	CASSSDRDSIVPQHF	TGTGCCAGCAGCTCGGACAGGGACTCTATTGTGCCCCAGCATTTT
TRBD2	few	TRBJ2-2	TRBV7-9	16	CASSRLAGANTGELFF	TGTGCCAGCAGCCGCCTAGCGGGGGCGAACACCGGGGAGCTGTTTTTT
TRBD1	-	TRBJ1-4	TRBV5-1	14	CASSGTGSREKLFF	TGCGCCAGCAGCGGGACAGGGAGTCGCGAAAAACTGTTTTTT
TRBD2	many	TRBJ2-3	TRBV27	17	CASSLLPRGGSTDTQYF	TGTGCCAGCAGTTTATTGCCCCGCGGGGGGAGCACAGATACGCAGTATTTT
-	many	TRBJ1-3	TRBV12-3/TRBV12-4	16	CASSRPSTGSGNTIYF	TGTGCCAGCAGCCGACCCTCGACCGGCTCTGGAAACACCATATATTTT
TRBD1	many	TRBJ1-2	TRBV2	14	CASSDRDRGGGYTF	TGTGCCAGCAGTGACCGAGACAGGGGAGGCGGCTACACCTTC
TRBD1	many	TRBJ1-1	TRBV4-1	17	CASSQVSAGGKWTEAFF	TGCGCCAGCAGCCAAGTAAGCGCAGGGGGCAAGTGGACTGAAGCTTTCTTT
-	many	TRBJ1-4	TRBV28	12	CASSQREEKLFF	TGTGCCAGCAGTCAGCGGGAAGAAAAACTGTTTTTT
-	few	TRBJ2-3	TRBV15	16	CATSRDIEAARYTQYF	TGTGCCACCAGCAGAGATATAGAGGCAGCCCGGTATACGCAGTATTTT
-	-	TRBJ2-1	TRBV29-1	10	CSVVQHEQFF	TGCAGCGTTGTACAGCACGAGCAGTTCTTC
-	many	TRBJ1-5	TRBV5-5	15	CASSFEGGSNQPQHF	TGTGCCAGCAGCTTCGAGGGGGGTAGCAATCAGCCCCAGCATTTT
TRBD1	many	TRBJ2-1	TRBV10-3	14	CAISGTGFGNEQFF	TGTGCCATCAGTGGGACAGGGTTTGGCAATGAGCAGTTCTTC
-	many	TRBJ2-2	TRBV12-3/TRBV12-4	15	CASSFGGIYTGELFF	TGTGCCAGCAGTTTTGGCGGGATCTACACCGGGGAGCTGTTTTTT
-	-	TRBJ2-7	TRBV19	14	CASSISAGEYEQYF	TGTGCCAGTAGTATTAGTGCCGGGGAATACGAGCAGTACTTC
TRBD1	-	TRBJ1-5	TRBV7-9	18	CASSLKLSGQENNQPQHF	TGTGCCAGCAGCTTAAAACTATCGGGACAGGAAAACAATCAGCCCCAGCATTTT
TRBD1	-	TRBJ1-1	TRBV24-1	12	CATKGTGGAAFF	TGTGCCACCAAGGGGACAGGGGGGGCAGCTTTCTTT
TRBD2	-	TRBJ2-5	TRBV20-1	18	CSARAAFHGPGGSETQYF	TGCAGTGCTAGAGCCGCCTTCCACGGCCCGGGAGGATCAGAGACCCAGTACTTC
-	many	TRBJ1-2	TRBV6-1	12	CASSEDNYGYTF	TGTGCCAGCAGTGAAGACAACTATGGCTACACCTTC
TRBD2	many	TRBJ2-3	TRBV6-1	15	CASRSHGEGWDTQYF	TGTGCCAGCAGGTCGCACGGGGAGGGTTGGGATACGCAGTATTTT
-	many	TRBJ1-2	TRBV27	14	CASSLRKENYGYTF	TGTGCCAGCAGTTTACGTAAGGAGAACTATGGCTACACCTTC
-	many	TRBJ1-5	TRBV5-5	14	CASSLWDLNQPQHF	TGTGCCAGCAGCTTGTGGGACCTCAATCAGCCCCAGCATTTT
-	few	TRBJ1-4	TRBV2	13	CASHGQFNEKLFF	TGTGCCAGCCACGGACAGTTTAATGAAAAACTGTTTTTT
-	many	TRBJ2-2	TRBV5-1	15	CASSFGISNTGELFF	TGCGCCAGCAGCTTCGGGATATCGAACACCGGGGAGCTGTTTTTT
-	few	TRBJ1-6	TRBV28	16	CASRTGARLYNSPLHF	TGTGCCAGCAGAACCGGGGCTCGCCTCTATAATTCACCCCTCCACTTT
-	many	TRBJ2-7	TRBV11-2	12	CASSPLAGEQYF	TGTGCCAGCAGCCCGCTTGCCGGCGAGCAGTACTTC
-	few	TRBJ2-7	TRBV5-1	16	CASSLWDPRVSYEQYF	TGCGCCAGCAGCTTGTGGGACCCTCGCGTCTCCTACGAGCAGTACTTC
TRBD1	many	TRBJ1-2	TRBV27	14	CASSPLTGLVGYTF	TGTGCCAGCAGTCCGTTGACAGGGCTAGTGGGCTACACCTTC
TRBD1	many	TRBJ1-5	TRBV12-3/TRBV12-4	14	CASSGDSNNQPQHF	TGTGCCAGCAGTGGGGACAGCAACAATCAGCCCCAGCATTTT
TRBD2	few	TRBJ2-5	TRBV5-1	15	CASSPKTSAQETQYF	TGCGCCAGCAGCCCGAAGACTAGCGCGCAAGAGACCCAGTACTTC
-	many	TRBJ2-3	TRBV13	15	CASSLRDVSTDTQYF	TGTGCCAGCAGCTTAAGGGACGTTTCCACAGATACGCAGTATTTT
TRBD2	many	TRBJ2-2	TRBV7-8	14	CALWLAGTTGELFF	TGTGCCCTGTGGCTAGCGGGGACCACCGGGGAGCTGTTTTTT
-	-	TRBJ2-5	TRBV12-3/TRBV12-4	16	CASSRASQGWQETQYF	TGTGCCAGCAGTCGCGCGTCACAGGGATGGCAAGAGACCCAGTACTTC
TRBD1	many	TRBJ2-2	TRBV2	14	CASSGQGGSGELFF	TGTGCCAGCAGTGGACAGGGGGGGTCCGGGGAGCTGTTTTTT
TRBD1	-	TRBJ1-1	TRBV3-1	17	CASSQDADREKDTEAFF	TGTGCCAGCAGCCAAGATGCGGACAGGGAAAAGGACACTGAAGCTTTCTTT
-	many	TRBJ1-5	TRBV20-1	13	CSATEAPPQPQHF	TGCAGTGCTACTGAGGCCCCGCCTCAGCCCCAGCATTTT
-	many	TRBJ1-3	TRBV28	14	CASSFAGAGNTIYF	TGTGCCAGCAGTTTCGCAGGAGCTGGAAACACCATATATTTT
TRBD1	many	TRBJ2-6	TRBV24-1	15	CATSYRGSGANVLTF	TGTGCCACCAGTTACAGGGGGTCTGGGGCCAACGTCCTGACTTTC
TRBD1	few	TRBJ1-1	TRBV7-9	15	CASSVWTGGHTEAFF	TGTGCCAGCAGCGTCTGGACAGGGGGCCACACTGAAGCTTTCTTT
TRBD1	many	TRBJ2-3	TRBV6-4	15	CASSRGQASTDTQYF	TGTGCCAGCAGCCGCGGACAGGCTAGCACAGATACGCAGTATTTT
TRBD2	many	TRBJ2-1	TRBV15	15	CATSPWGGNDNEQFF	TGTGCCACCAGCCCCTGGGGGGGTAATGACAATGAGCAGTTCTTC
-	many	TRBJ1-1	TRBV19	13	CASSIGQNTEAFF	TGTGCCAGTAGTATCGGACAGAACACTGAAGCTTTCTTT
-	-	TRBJ1-2	TRBV30	15	CAWSGTFSGTYGYTF	TGTGCCTGGAGTGGAACCTTTTCAGGGACCTATGGCTACACCTTC
-	many	TRBJ2-5	TRBV7-9	11	CASSSEETQYF	TGTGCCAGCAGCTCGGAAGAGACCCAGTACTTC
-	many	TRBJ2-3	TRBV18	14	CASSPRAGTDTQYF	TGTGCCAGCTCACCACGAGCGGGTACAGATACGCAGTATTTT
-	-	TRBJ2-7	TRBV2	14	CASSEERPWDEQYF	TGTGCCAGCAGTGAGGAGAGGCCCTGGGACGAGCAGTACTTC